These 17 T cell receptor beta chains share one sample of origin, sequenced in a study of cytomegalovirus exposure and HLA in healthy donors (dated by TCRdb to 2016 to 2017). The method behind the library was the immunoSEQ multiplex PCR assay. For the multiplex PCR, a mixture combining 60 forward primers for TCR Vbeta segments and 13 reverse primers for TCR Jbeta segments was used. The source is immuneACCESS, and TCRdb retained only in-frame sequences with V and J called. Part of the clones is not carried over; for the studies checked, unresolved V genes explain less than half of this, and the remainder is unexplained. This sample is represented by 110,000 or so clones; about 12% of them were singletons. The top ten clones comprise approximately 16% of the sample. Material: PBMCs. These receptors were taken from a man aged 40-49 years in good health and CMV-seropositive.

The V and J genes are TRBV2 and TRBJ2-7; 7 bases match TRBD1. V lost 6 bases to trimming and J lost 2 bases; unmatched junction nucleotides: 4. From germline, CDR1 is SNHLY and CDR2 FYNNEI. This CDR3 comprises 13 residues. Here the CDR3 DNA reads TGTGCCAGCAGCACAGGGGTCCCCTACGAGCAGTACTTC. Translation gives CASSTGVPYEQYF.

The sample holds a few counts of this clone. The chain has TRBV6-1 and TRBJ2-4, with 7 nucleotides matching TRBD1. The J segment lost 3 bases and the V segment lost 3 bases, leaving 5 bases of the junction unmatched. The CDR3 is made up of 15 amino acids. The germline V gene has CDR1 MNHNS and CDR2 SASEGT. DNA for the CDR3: TGTGCCAGCAGTGATGGTGGACAGGACAAAAACATTCAGTACTTC. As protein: CASSDGGQDKNIQYF.

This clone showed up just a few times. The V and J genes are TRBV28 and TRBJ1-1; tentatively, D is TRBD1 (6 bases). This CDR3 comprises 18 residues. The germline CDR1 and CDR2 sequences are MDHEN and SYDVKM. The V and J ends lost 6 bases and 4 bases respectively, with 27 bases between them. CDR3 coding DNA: TGTGCCAGCAGCCCCGCGGGGGGCATGAGGTTTCGGTTCACTGAAGCTTTCTTT. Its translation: CASSPAGGMRFRFTEAFF.

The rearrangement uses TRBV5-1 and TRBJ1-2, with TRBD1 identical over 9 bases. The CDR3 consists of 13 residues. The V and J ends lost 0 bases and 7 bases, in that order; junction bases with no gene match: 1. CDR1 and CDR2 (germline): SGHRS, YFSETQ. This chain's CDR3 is CASSLGQGGGYTF. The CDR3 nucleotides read TGCGCCAGCAGCTTGGGACAGGGGGGTGGCTACACCTTC.

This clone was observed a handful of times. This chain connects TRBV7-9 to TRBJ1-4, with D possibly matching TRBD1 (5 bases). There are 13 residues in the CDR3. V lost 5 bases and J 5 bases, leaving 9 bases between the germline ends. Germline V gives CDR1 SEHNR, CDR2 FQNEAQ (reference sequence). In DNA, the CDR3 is TGTGCCAGCAGCCCGGGACTCAATGAAAAACTGTTTTTT. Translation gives CASSPGLNEKLFF.

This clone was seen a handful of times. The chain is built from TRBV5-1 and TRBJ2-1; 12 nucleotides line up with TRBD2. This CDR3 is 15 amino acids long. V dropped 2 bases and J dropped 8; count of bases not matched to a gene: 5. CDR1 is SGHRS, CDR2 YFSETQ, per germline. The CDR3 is CASSFATSGSYEQFF. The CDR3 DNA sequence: TGCGCCAGCAGCTTCGCGACTAGCGGGAGTTATGAGCAGTTCTTC.

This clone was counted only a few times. In nucleotides, the CDR3 is TGTGCCAGCAGCGTAGAAGGTATAGCGGGAATGGATACGCAGTATTTT. Translation: CASSVEGIAGMDTQYF. This rearrangement joins TRBV9 to TRBJ2-3, with 8 bases fitting TRBD2. CDR3 length: 16 amino acids. The V and J ends lost 0 bases and 6 bases, in that order; junction bases with no gene match: 9. Germline V gene sequence: CDR1 SGDLS, CDR2 YYNGEE. The full variable domain, with the rest looked up from reference TRBV9 and TRBJ2-3, is DSGVTQTPKHLITATGQRVTLRCSPRSGDLSVYWYQQSLDQGLQFLIQYYNGEERAKGNILERFSAQQFPDLHSELNLSSLELGDSALYFCASSVEGIAGMDTQYFGPGTRLTVL.

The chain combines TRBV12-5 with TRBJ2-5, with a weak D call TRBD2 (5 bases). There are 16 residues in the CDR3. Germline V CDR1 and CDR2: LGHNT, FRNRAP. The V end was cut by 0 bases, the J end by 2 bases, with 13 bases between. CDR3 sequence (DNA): TGTGCTAGTGGTTTGGTACCCAGCGGCGGTCAAGAGACCCAGTACTTC. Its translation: CASGLVPSGGQETQYF.

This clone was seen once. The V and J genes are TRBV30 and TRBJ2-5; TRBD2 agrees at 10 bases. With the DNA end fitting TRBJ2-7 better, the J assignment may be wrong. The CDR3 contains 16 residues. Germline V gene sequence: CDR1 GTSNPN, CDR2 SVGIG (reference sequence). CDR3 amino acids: CAWSGLAGGVAYEQYF. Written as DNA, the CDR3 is TGTGCCTGGAGTGGATTAGCGGGAGGCGTGGCCTACGAGCAGTACTTC.

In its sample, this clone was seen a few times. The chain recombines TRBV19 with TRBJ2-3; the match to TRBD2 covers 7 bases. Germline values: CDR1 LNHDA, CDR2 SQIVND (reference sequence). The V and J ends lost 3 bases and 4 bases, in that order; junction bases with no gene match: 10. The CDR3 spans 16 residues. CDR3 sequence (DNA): TGTGCCAGTAGTATTTTGGGGGGGTCCGCGGCAGATACGCAGTATTTT. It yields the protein CASSILGGSAADTQYF. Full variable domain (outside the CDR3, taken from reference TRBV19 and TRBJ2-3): DGGITQSPKYLFRKEGQNVTLSCEQNLNHDAMYWYRQDPGQGLRLIYYSQIVNDFQKGDIAEGYSVSREKKESFPLTVTSAQKNPTAFYLCASSILGGSAADTQYFGPGTRLTVL.

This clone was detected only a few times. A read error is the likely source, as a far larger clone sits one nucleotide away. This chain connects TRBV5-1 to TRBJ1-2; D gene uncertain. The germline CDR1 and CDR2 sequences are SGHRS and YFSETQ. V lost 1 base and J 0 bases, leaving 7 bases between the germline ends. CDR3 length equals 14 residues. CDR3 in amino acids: CASSLQATNYGYTF. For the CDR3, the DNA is TGCGCCAGCAGCTTGCAGGCTACTAACTATGGCTACACCTTC.

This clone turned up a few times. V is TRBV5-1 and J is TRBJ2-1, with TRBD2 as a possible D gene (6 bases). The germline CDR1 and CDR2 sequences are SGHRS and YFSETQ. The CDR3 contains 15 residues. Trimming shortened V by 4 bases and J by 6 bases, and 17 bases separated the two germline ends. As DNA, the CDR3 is TGCGCCAGCAGCGCTGGGACTGGGGAGATCAATGAGCAGTTCTTC. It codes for CASSAGTGEINEQFF.

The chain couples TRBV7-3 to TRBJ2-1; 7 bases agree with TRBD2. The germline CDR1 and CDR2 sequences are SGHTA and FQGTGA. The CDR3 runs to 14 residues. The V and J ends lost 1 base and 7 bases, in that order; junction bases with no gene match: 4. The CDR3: CASSLSGSNNEQFF. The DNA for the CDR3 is TGTGCCAGCAGCTTAAGCGGGAGTAATAATGAGCAGTTCTTC.

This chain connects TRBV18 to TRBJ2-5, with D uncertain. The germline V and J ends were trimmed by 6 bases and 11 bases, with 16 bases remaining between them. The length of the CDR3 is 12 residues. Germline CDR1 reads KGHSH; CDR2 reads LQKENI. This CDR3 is CASSRPGFEQYF. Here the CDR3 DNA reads TGTGCCAGCTCCCGACCAGGTTTTGAGCAGTACTTC. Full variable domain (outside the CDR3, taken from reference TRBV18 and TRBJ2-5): NAGVMQNPRHLVRRRGQEARLRCSPMKGHSHVYWYRQLPEEGLKFMVYLQKENIIDESGMPKERFSAEFPKEGPSILRIQQVVRGDSAAYFCASSRPGFEQYFGPGTRLLVL.

In nucleotides, the CDR3 is TGTGCCAGCAGCGGTTGGACTAGCGGGAGACTTCACAATGAGCAGTTCTTC. Its protein product is CASSGWTSGRLHNEQFF. The J gene is TRBJ2-1, the V gene TRBV2, with TRBD2 identical over 13 bases. V dropped 6 bases and J dropped 5; count of bases not matched to a gene: 10. The CDR3 has 17 amino acids. Germline V gene data show CDR1 as SNHLY and CDR2 as FYNNEI.

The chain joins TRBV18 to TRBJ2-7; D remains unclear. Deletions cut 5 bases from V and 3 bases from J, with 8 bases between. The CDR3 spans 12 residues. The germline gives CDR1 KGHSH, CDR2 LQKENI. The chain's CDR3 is CASSSIIYEQYF. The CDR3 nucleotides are TGTGCCAGCTCATCTATAATCTACGAGCAGTACTTC.

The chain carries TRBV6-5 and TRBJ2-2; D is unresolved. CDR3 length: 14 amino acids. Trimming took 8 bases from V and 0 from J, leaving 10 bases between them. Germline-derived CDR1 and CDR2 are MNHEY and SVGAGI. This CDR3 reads CASSRGANTGELFF. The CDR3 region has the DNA TGTGCCAGCTCGCGCGGCGCGAACACCGGGGAGCTGTTTTTT.